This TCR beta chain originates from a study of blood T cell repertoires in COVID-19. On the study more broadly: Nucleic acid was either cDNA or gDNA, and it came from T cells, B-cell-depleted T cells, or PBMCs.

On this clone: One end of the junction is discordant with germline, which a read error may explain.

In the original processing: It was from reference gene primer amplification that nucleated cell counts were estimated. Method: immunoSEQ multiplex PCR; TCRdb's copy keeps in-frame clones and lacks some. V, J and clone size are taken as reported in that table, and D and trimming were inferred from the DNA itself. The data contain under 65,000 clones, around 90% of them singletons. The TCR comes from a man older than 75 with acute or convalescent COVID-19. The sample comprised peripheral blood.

The CDR3 DNA is TGTGCCAGTAATATACAGGGGGGACACACTGAAGCTTTCTTT. This sequence encodes CASNIQGGHTEAFF. This sequence joins TRBV19 and TRBJ1-1, with TRBD1 matching 8 bases. The CDR3 runs 14 residues. Germline V gene data show CDR1 as LNHDA and CDR2 as SQIVND (reference sequence).